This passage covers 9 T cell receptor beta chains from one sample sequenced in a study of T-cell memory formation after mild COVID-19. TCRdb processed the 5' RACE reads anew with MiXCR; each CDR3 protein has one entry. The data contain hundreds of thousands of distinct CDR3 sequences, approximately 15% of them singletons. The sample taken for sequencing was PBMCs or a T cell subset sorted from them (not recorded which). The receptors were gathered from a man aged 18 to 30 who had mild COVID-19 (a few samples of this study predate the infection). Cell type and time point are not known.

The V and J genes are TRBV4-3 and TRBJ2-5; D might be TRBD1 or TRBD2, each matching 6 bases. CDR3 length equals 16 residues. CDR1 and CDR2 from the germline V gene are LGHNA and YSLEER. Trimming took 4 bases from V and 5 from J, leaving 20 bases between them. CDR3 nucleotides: TGCGCCAGCAGCCCCGGAAATTGGGGGGCCGGGGAGACCCAGTACTTC. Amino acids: CASSPGNWGAGETQYF.

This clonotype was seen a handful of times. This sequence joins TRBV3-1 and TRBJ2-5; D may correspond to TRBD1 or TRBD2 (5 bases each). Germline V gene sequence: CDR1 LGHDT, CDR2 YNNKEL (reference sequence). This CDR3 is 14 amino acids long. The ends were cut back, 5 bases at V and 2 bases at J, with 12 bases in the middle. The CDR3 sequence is CASSTSGAQETQYF. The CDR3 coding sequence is TGTGCCAGCAGCACCTCCGGGGCTCAAGAGACCCAGTACTTC.

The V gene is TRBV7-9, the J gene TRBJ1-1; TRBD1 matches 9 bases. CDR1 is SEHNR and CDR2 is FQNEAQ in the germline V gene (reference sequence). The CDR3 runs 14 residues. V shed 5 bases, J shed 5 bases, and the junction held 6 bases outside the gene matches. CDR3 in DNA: TGTGCCAGCAGCCCAGGGACAGGGTGGACTGAAGCTTTCTTT. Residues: CASSPGTGWTEAFF.

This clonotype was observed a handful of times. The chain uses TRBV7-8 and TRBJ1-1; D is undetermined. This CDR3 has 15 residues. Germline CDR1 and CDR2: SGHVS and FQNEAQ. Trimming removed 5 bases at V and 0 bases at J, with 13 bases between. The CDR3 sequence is CASSPDGLLNTEAFF. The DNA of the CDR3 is TGTGCCAGCAGCCCGGACGGACTTCTGAACACTGAAGCTTTCTTT.

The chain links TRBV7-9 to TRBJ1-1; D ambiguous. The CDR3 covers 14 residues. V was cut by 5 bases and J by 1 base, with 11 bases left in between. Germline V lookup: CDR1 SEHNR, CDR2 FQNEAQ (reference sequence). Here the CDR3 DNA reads TGTGCCAGCAGCACGGTGGTACGGAACACTGAAGCTTTCTTT. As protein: CASSTVVRNTEAFF.

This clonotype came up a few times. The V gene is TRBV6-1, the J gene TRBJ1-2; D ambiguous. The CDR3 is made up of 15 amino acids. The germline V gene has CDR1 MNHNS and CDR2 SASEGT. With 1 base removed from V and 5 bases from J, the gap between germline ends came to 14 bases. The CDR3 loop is CASSEEGLADYGYTF. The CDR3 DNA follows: TGTGCCAGCAGTGAAGAAGGGCTGGCGGATTATGGCTACACCTTC.

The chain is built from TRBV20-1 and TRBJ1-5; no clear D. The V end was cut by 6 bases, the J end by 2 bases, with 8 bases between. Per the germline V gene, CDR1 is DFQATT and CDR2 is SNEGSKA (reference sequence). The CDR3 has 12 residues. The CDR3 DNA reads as TGCAGTGCCATATCCGGCAATCAGCCCCAGCATTTT. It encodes CSAISGNQPQHF.

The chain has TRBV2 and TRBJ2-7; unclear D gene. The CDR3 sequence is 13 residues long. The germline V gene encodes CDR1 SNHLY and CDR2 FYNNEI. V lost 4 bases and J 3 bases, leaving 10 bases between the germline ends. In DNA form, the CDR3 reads TGTGCCAGCAGTGTGGCGAGGAGCTACGAGCAGTACTTC. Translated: CASSVARSYEQYF.

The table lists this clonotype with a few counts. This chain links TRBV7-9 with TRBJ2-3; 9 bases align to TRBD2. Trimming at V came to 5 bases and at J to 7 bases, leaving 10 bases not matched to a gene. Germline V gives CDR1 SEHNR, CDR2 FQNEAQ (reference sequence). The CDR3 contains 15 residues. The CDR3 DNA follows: TGTGCCAGCAGCGAGGGACTAGCCACGCGTCATACGCAGTATTTT. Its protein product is CASSEGLATRHTQYF.